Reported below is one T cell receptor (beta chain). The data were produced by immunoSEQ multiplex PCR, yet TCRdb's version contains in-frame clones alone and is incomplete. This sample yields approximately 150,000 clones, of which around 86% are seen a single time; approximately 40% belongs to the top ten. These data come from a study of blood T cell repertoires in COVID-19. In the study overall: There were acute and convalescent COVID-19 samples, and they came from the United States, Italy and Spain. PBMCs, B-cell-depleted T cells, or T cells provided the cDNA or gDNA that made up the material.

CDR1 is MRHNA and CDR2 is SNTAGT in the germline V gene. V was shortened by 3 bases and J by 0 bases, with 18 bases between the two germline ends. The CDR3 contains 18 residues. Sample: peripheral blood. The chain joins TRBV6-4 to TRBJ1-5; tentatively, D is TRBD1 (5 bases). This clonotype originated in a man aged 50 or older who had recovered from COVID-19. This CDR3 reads CASSDYSGAGYSNQPQHF. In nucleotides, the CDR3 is TGTGCCAGCAGTGATTATAGTGGGGCAGGATATAGCAATCAGCCCCAGCATTTT.